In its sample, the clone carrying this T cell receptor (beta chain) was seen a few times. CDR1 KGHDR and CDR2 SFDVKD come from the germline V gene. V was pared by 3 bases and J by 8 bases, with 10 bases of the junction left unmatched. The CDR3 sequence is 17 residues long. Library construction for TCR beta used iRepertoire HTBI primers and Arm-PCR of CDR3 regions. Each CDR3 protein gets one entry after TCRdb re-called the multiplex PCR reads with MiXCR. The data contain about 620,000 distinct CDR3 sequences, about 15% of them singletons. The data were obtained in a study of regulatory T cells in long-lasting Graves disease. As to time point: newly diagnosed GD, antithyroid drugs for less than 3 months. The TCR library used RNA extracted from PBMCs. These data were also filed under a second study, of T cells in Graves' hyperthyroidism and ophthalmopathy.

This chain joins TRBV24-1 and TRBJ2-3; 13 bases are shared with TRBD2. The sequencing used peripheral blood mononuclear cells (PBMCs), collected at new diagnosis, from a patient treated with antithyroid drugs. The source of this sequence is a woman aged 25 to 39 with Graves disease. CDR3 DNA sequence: TGTGCCACCAGTGATCAACTAGCGGGAGGGCCCTCAGGTACGCAGTATTTT. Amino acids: CATSDQLAGGPSGTQYF.